These T cell receptor beta chains were read from a single sample in a study of control samples from healthy donors and cancer patients. The table came from immunoSEQ multiplex PCR; TCRdb's copy has only in-frame clones and leaves some out. The sample holds roughly 450,000 clones, approximately 90% seen once. Material: PBMCs. These receptors were obtained from a man aged 35-49 years with head and neck cancer. Both conserved end residues are part of each CDR3. A D gene is named only where the DNA matches it firmly. Rows give clone size only sometimes, using once, few, many, or a class for an expanded clone.

size,V,J,D,DNA,CDR3
.,TRBV7-3,TRBJ2-1,TRBD2,TGTGCCAGCAGCTCTCGATTCGGGGGGTACAATGAGCAGTTCTTC,CASSSRFGGYNEQFF
.,TRBV27,TRBJ1-1,TRBD1,TGTGCCAGCAGTTTGACAGGGGCGCCGAACACTGAAGCTTTCTTT,CASSLTGAPNTEAFF
.,TRBV5-1,TRBJ2-5,.,TGCGCCAGCAGCTTGGCCCCGGGCAGGGTGGGAGAGACCCAGTACTTC,CASSLAPGRVGETQYF
.,TRBV30,TRBJ1-1,.,TGTGCCTGGAATCCGGGACACAAGAACACTGAAGCTTTCTTT,CAWNPGHKNTEAFF
once,TRBV5-1,TRBJ2-5,.,TGCGCCAGCAGCCTCCAAGAGACCCAGTACTTC,CASSLQETQYF
once,TRBV5-6,TRBJ1-2,.,TGTGCCAGCAGCTTGGATCAGCGGAACCTTATTAACTATGGCTACACCTTC,CASSLDQRNLINYGYTF
.,TRBV5-4,TRBJ2-5,.,TGTGCCAGCAGCTTGGACATGAAGGAAGGGAATGAGGCCCAGTACTTC,CASSLDMKEGNEAQYF
.,TRBV5-1,TRBJ1-5,.,TGCGCCAGCAGCTTGTGGGGTAGGGATCAGCCCCAGCATTTT,CASSLWGRDQPQHF
.,TRBV29-1,TRBJ2-1,.,TGCAGCGCGGGGTGGGGGTTCAACAATGAGCAGTTCTTC,CSAGWGFNNEQFF
.,TRBV6-1,TRBJ1-4,TRBD1,TGTGCCAGCAGTGAAGCCGGGACAGGGTTAGAAAAACTGTTTTTT,CASSEAGTGLEKLFF
.,TRBV11-3,TRBJ2-3,TRBD2,TGTGCCAGCAGCCCTCGGGAGGGCCGGACAGATACGCAGTATTTT,CASSPREGRTDTQYF
.,TRBV29-1,TRBJ1-2,.,TGCAGCGTTAAATCAGGGAGTGTCTATGGCTACACCTTC,CSVKSGSVYGYTF
.,TRBV29-1,TRBJ1-1,TRBD1,TGCAGCGCGGCTAGGGACAGAAACACTGAAGCTTTCTTT,CSAARDRNTEAFF
.,TRBV2,TRBJ2-7,TRBD1,TGTGCCAGCAGATGGGACAGGGGGCATACCTACGAGCAGTACTTC,CASRWDRGHTYEQYF
.,TRBV5-1,TRBJ2-3,.,TGCGCCAGCAGCTTGGAGTTAGCAGATACGCAGTATTTT,CASSLELADTQYF
.,TRBV7-3,TRBJ1-1,.,TGTGCCAGCAGCTTAAGTAGACAGCGCACTGAAGCTTTCTTT,CASSLSRQRTEAFF
once,TRBV6-1,TRBJ1-4,.,TGTGCCAGCAGTGAGCCAGGGGCGCGTGAAAAACTGTTTTTT,CASSEPGAREKLFF
.,TRBV30,TRBJ2-7,TRBD2,TGTGCCTGGACTGGGAGGGCCCTCTACGAGCAGTACTTC,CAWTGRALYEQYF
.,TRBV14,TRBJ1-1,.,TGTGCCAGCAGCCAAGGCCGACCGAACACTGAAGCTTTCTTT,CASSQGRPNTEAFF
.,TRBV7-2,TRBJ2-7,TRBD2,TGTGCCAGCAGCCCCCTCGCGGGGGGGGGCTTGGACGAGCAGTACTTC,CASSPLAGGGLDEQYF
.,TRBV18,TRBJ2-6,TRBD2,TGTGCCAGCTCATTCCGGGGGGGCGCTGGGGCCAACGTCCTGACTTTC,CASSFRGGAGANVLTF
few,TRBV30,TRBJ2-2,.,TGTGCCTGGAGTCGACTAAGGGGGACCGGGGAGCTGTTTTTT,CAWSRLRGTGELFF
.,TRBV27,TRBJ2-5,.,TGTGCCAGCAGTGGCTACGGGTCGGAGGCCCAGTACTTC,CASSGYGSEAQYF
.,TRBV13,TRBJ1-1,.,TGTGCCAGCAGCCGACAGCCCATGAACACTGAAGCTTTCTTT,CASSRQPMNTEAFF
.,TRBV14,TRBJ2-7,.,TGTGCCAGCAGCCAAGTCGGACTCTTCTCGGATTACGAGCAGTACTTC,CASSQVGLFSDYEQYF
.,TRBV7-8,TRBJ2-7,TRBD1,TGTGCCAGCAGCCCCTTCCGGGACAGCTCTAACGAGCAGTACTTC,CASSPFRDSSNEQYF
.,TRBV6-5,TRBJ2-1,TRBD2,TGTGCCAGCAACCAGGAACTAGCGGGTTACAATGAGCAGTTCTTC,CASNQELAGYNEQFF
once,TRBV5-1,TRBJ1-1,.,TGCGCCAGCAGCCTGGGTGGGCGGAGGGGAGGCACTGAAGCTTTCTTT,CASSLGGRRGGTEAFF
.,TRBV30,TRBJ2-1,.,TGTGCCTGGAGTTACGGCGGGCTATACAATGAGCAGTTCTTC,CAWSYGGLYNEQFF
.,TRBV11-3,TRBJ2-2,.,TGTGCCAGCAGCTTAGGTTATACCGGATCCACCGGGGAGCTGTTTTTT,CASSLGYTGSTGELFF
.,TRBV3-1/TRBV3-2,TRBJ1-1,.,TGTGCCAGCAGCCATTCAGACTCTGAAGCTTTCTTT,CASSHSDSEAFF
.,TRBV5-1,TRBJ1-5,.,TGCGCCAGCAGCAACCTACTTACAGGTCACGACCTGCGAAATAGCAATCAGCCCCAGCATTTT,CASSNLLTGHDLRNSNQPQHF
.,TRBV19,TRBJ1-1,.,TGTGCCAGTAGTTCGGCCACGCAAGAGGCTTTCTTT,CASSSATQEAFF
.,TRBV30,TRBJ2-1,TRBD2,TGTGCCTGGAGCAGAAATGGACTAGACGACGATGAGCAGTTCTTC,CAWSRNGLDDDEQFF
.,TRBV2,TRBJ1-1,.,TGTGCCAGCAGTGGTAATTTGAGGCAGGGGTCTGAAGCTTTCTTT,CASSGNLRQGSEAFF
.,TRBV27,TRBJ2-1,TRBD1,TGTGCCAGCAGTCCCCGGGACAGTAATGAGCAGTTCTTC,CASSPRDSNEQFF
.,TRBV27,TRBJ2-3,TRBD2,TGTGCCAGCAGTTCGACTAGCGGGGGCACAGATACGCAGTATTTT,CASSSTSGGTDTQYF
.,TRBV18,TRBJ1-1,.,TGTGCCAGCTCTCCCCAGGAATTCGCTGAAGCTTTCTTT,CASSPQEFAEAFF
once,TRBV4-3,TRBJ2-3,.,TGCGCCAGCAGCCAAGAGAACAGGGTCACAGATACGCAGTATTTT,CASSQENRVTDTQYF
once,TRBV3-1/TRBV3-2,TRBJ1-2,.,TGTGCCAGCAGCCAAGGATATGGCTACACCTTC,CASSQGYGYTF
.,TRBV27,TRBJ2-1,TRBD2,TGTGCCAGCAGTCGTACGGGACTAGACTTCTACAATGAGCAGTTCTTC,CASSRTGLDFYNEQFF
.,TRBV2,TRBJ1-2,TRBD1,TGTGCCGGGACAGGGATAAGCTATGGCTACACCTTC,CAGTGISYGYTF
once,TRBV3-1/TRBV3-2,TRBJ2-5,TRBD2,TGTGCCAGCAGCCCCCAACCGGGACTAGGACTATTTCGAGAGACCCAGTACTTC,CASSPQPGLGLFRETQYF